These T cell receptor beta chains were read from a single sample in a study of blood T cell repertoires in COVID-19. Libraries were prepared by immunoSEQ multiplex PCR; TCRdb keeps only in-frame clonotypes and omits some of them. The table has under 85,000 clones, about nine tenths seen once. Sequenced material: peripheral blood. Every receptor here comes from a man between 65 and 80 years old with active or convalescent COVID-19. CDR3s include the opening cysteine and the closing phenylalanine or tryptophan. D genes are given only for firm matches. Where a row states a size, it is once, few, many or the class of an expanded clone; other rows omit it.

V gene	D gene	J gene	clone size	CDR3 DNA	CDR3 protein
TRBV28	-	TRBJ2-1	-	TGTGCCAGCAGTTGGCGGGGGCTCTATGAGCAGTTCTTC	CASSWRGLYEQFF
TRBV4-3	TRBD1	TRBJ1-6	-	TGCGCCAGCAGCCAAGGACAGGGGAGTAATTCACCCCTCCACTTT	CASSQGQGSNSPLHF
TRBV30	-	TRBJ1-1	-	TGTGCCTGGAGACCCAGGGGTCCCACTGAAGCTTTCTTT	CAWRPRGPTEAFF
TRBV20-1	-	TRBJ1-5	-	TGCAGTGCTAGTCGGCAGGGAGGTTTCCCTCAGCCCCAGCATTTT	CSASRQGGFPQPQHF
TRBV7-6	-	TRBJ2-3	-	TGTGCCAGCAGCTCCGGGGTAGGATCCACAGATACGCAGTATTTT	CASSSGVGSTDTQYF
TRBV2	TRBD1	TRBJ1-6	-	TGTGCCAGCAGCCCTAAGGGACAGGTTAATTCACCCCTCCACTTT	CASSPKGQVNSPLHF
TRBV5-1	-	TRBJ1-2	-	TGCGCCAGCAGCTTAGGCGGGCCTACTAACTATGGCTACACCTTC	CASSLGGPTNYGYTF
TRBV6-5	-	TRBJ2-7	-	TGTGCCAGCAGTTACGTGGCAGGCAGCTCCTACGAGCAGTACTTC	CASSYVAGSSYEQYF
TRBV2	-	TRBJ1-4	-	TGTGCCAGCAGTAGTCGGGCTAATGAAAAACTGTTTTTT	CASSSRANEKLFF
TRBV9	TRBD1	TRBJ2-7	once	TGTGCCAGCAGCGGACAGGGAAGCTCCTACGAGCAGTACTTC	CASSGQGSSYEQYF
TRBV3-1/TRBV3-2	TRBD1	TRBJ2-3	-	TGTGCCAGCACCCGATCGACAGGGCGCACAGATACGCAGTATTTT	CASTRSTGRTDTQYF
TRBV5-1	TRBD2	TRBJ2-5	once	TGCGCCAGCAGCCCTGGGACTAGCGGGGGCCCGTACCAAGAGACCCAGTACTTC	CASSPGTSGGPYQETQYF
TRBV4-3	TRBD1	TRBJ1-3	-	TGCGCCAGCAGCCACGGGACAGGGGGAAACACCATATATTTT	CASSHGTGGNTIYF
TRBV5-4	-	TRBJ2-1	-	TGTGCCAGCAGCTTCACACAAAAAAGGGGTTACAATGAGCAGTTCTTC	CASSFTQKRGYNEQFF
TRBV9	-	TRBJ1-1	-	TGTGCCAGCAGCGCCCCCGCCCAGGGGTACACTGAAGCTTTCTTT	CASSAPAQGYTEAFF
TRBV6-6	TRBD1	TRBJ1-2	-	TGTGCCAGTACTGACAGGGTAGGCTATGGCTACACCTTC	CASTDRVGYGYTF
TRBV27	TRBD1	TRBJ1-2	-	TGTGCCAGCACTGCGACAGGGGGCTATGGCTACACCTTC	CASTATGGYGYTF
TRBV7-8	TRBD1	TRBJ1-1	-	TGTGCCAGCAGTACCAGACAGGGCCACACTGAAGCTTTCTTT	CASSTRQGHTEAFF
TRBV7-9	TRBD1	TRBJ1-1	-	TGTGCCAGCAGCGCGGGACAGATCCTGGGGACTGAAGCTTTCTTT	CASSAGQILGTEAFF
TRBV9	TRBD1	TRBJ1-2	-	TGTGCCAGCCCAAATGGACAGGGTCAGGTCTATGGCTACACCTTC	CASPNGQGQVYGYTF
TRBV9	TRBD1	TRBJ1-1	-	TGTGCCAGCAGCGTCTCCGGAGGACAGGGACGGAACACTGAAGCTTTCTTT	CASSVSGGQGRNTEAFF
TRBV7-2	TRBD1	TRBJ1-6	-	TGTGCCAGCAGCTCTATGAGGGCAGGGGGCAATTCACCCCTCCACTTT	CASSSMRAGGNSPLHF
TRBV18	-	TRBJ1-6	-	TGTGCCAGCTCGCCGGAGGGCCAACCTAATTCACCCCTCCACTTT	CASSPEGQPNSPLHF
TRBV19	TRBD1	TRBJ1-2	-	TGTGCCAGTAGCCAACAGGGGGGATATGGCTACACCTTC	CASSQQGGYGYTF
TRBV6-5	-	TRBJ2-3	once	TGTGCCAGCAGCCAGGGGATCAGGTATACAGATACGCAGTATTTT	CASSQGIRYTDTQYF
TRBV19	-	TRBJ1-2	-	TGTGCCAGTAGTATAGTGGGCAGGGACTATGGCTACACCTTC	CASSIVGRDYGYTF
TRBV19	TRBD1	TRBJ1-1	once	TGTGCCAGTAGTATAGGGACAGGGGGGAACACTGAAGCTTTCTTT	CASSIGTGGNTEAFF
TRBV21-1	-	TRBJ1-2	-	TGTGCCAGCAGCAAAAGAGCTGAAGCTAACTATGGCTACACCTTC	CASSKRAEANYGYTF
TRBV5-6	TRBD1	TRBJ1-1	-	TGTGCCAGCAGCCGACCTCTACGACAGGGGCACACTGAAGCTTTCTTT	CASSRPLRQGHTEAFF
TRBV4-2	TRBD2	TRBJ2-2	many	TGTGCCAGCAGCCAAGAAGGGACTACTAACACCGGGGAGCTGTTTTTT	CASSQEGTTNTGELFF
TRBV4-1	-	TRBJ2-7	once	TGCGCCAGCAGCCAATCAAGGAGCAGCGAGCAGTACTTC	CASSQSRSSEQYF
TRBV5-1	TRBD1	TRBJ1-1	-	TGCGCCAGCAGCGAAGGGACAGGGGTAACTGAAGCTTTCTTT	CASSEGTGVTEAFF
TRBV21-1	-	TRBJ2-7	-	TGTGCCAGCAGGGTAACCCAGACAGGGGCTTTCGAGCAGTACTTC	CASRVTQTGAFEQYF
TRBV27	-	TRBJ2-3	-	TGTGCCAGCAGTTTATACGAGCCCTCTGATACGCAGTATTTT	CASSLYEPSDTQYF
TRBV7-2	-	TRBJ1-5	-	TGTGCCAGCAGCTTAGGGGGGGTGTTCGTACGTCAGCCCCAGCATTTT	CASSLGGVFVRQPQHF
TRBV7-2	-	TRBJ2-7	-	TGTGCCAGCAGCTTAATTGTCGCGGGCTCCTACGAGCAGTACTTC	CASSLIVAGSYEQYF
TRBV10-3	-	TRBJ2-7	-	TGTGCCATCAGTGAAGGAACAGGATTCTACGAGCAGTACTTC	CAISEGTGFYEQYF
TRBV5-1	TRBD1	TRBJ1-2	-	TGCGCCAGCAGCCTAGGGACAGGGGGCGCGGGCTATGGCTACACCTTC	CASSLGTGGAGYGYTF
TRBV18	TRBD2	TRBJ2-7	few	TGTGCCAGCTCACCGAGCAGCGGGGGTAAAGGAGAGCAGTACTTC	CASSPSSGGKGEQYF
TRBV4-1	-	TRBJ2-7	-	TGCGCCAGCAGCGCCCGTCGGGGGAGCCCCTACGAGCAGTACTTC	CASSARRGSPYEQYF
TRBV6-2/TRBV6-3	-	TRBJ2-7	-	TGTGCCAGCAGTTACCCTGCCAGGAGGCCCTCCTACGAGCAGTACTTC	CASSYPARRPSYEQYF
TRBV15	TRBD1	TRBJ1-5	few	TGTGCCACCAGCAGGACAGGGAAGCAGCCCCAGCATTTT	CATSRTGKQPQHF
TRBV27	-	TRBJ2-5	-	TGTGCCAGCAGTCTACGCCACCGCCAAGAGACCCAGTACTTC	CASSLRHRQETQYF
TRBV7-2	-	TRBJ2-5	once	TGTGCCAGCAGCCAGCGGGTCTTCAGACAAGAGACCCAGTACTTC	CASSQRVFRQETQYF
TRBV5-1	-	TRBJ2-1	-	TGCGCCAGCAGCTTCGGCGGGGTAAGCTCCTACAATGAGCAGTTCTTC	CASSFGGVSSYNEQFF
TRBV2	TRBD1	TRBJ1-5	-	TGTGCCAGCAGCGCAACAGGGGTTTTGGGTCAGCCCCAGCATTTT	CASSATGVLGQPQHF
TRBV4-1	TRBD2	TRBJ2-3	-	TGCGCCAGCAGCCCGGGGACTAGCGGAGGCACAGATACGCAGTATTTT	CASSPGTSGGTDTQYF
TRBV5-1	-	TRBJ1-2	once	TGCGCCAGCAGCTTGGAGGGGAATTCCTATGGCTACACCTTC	CASSLEGNSYGYTF
TRBV4-3	-	TRBJ2-1	-	TGCGCCAGCAGCCCCAAGGGGCGGGGCCTCGAGCAGTTCTTC	CASSPKGRGLEQFF
TRBV9	-	TRBJ2-1	-	TGTGCCAGCAGCGTAGCCTCAAGAGCCGATGAGCAGTTCTTC	CASSVASRADEQFF
TRBV2	-	TRBJ2-5	-	TGTGCCAGCAATGGCTGGGGGACACAACAAGAGACCCAGTACTTC	CASNGWGTQQETQYF
TRBV19	-	TRBJ2-7	-	TGTGCCAGTAGTATTACAGGGTTCTACGAGCAGTACTTC	CASSITGFYEQYF
TRBV6-2/TRBV6-3	-	TRBJ2-7	-	TGTGCCAGCAGTTACCTTACACCCTACGAGCAGTACTTC	CASSYLTPYEQYF
TRBV12-3/TRBV12-4	-	TRBJ1-2	-	TGTGCCAGCACCCCTGGGGGGGGACATGGCTACACCTTC	CASTPGGGHGYTF